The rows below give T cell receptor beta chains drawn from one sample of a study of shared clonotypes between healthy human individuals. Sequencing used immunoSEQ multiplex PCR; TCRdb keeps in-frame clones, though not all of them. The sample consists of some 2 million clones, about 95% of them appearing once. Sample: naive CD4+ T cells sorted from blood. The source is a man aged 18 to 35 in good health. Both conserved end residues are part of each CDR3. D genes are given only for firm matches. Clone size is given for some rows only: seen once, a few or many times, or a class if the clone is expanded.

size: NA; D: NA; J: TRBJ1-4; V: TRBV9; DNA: TGTGCCAGCAGCCCAGACGGAGAGGGCCCCGGTGTGGAAAAACTGTTTTTT; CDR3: CASSPDGEGPGVEKLFF
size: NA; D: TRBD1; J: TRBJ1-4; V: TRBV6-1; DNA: TGTGCCAGCACTCCGGGACAGGGAAATGAAAAACTGTTTTTT; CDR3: CASTPGQGNEKLFF
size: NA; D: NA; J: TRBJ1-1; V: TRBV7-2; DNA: TGTGCCAGCAGCTTAGGAGTGGGGTGGGCTTTCTTT; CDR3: CASSLGVGWAFF
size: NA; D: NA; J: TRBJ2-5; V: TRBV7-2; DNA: TGTGCCAGCAGCTTAAGGGCGACTAAAGAGACCCAGTACTTC; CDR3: CASSLRATKETQYF
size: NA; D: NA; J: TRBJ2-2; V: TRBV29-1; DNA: TGCAGCGTCTTGTGGCCCGAGGGAGACACCGGGGAGCTGTTTTTT; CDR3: CSVLWPEGDTGELFF
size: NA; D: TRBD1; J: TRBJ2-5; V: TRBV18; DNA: TGTGCCAGCTCACGGGGACAGGGACAAGAGACCCAGTACTTC; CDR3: CASSRGQGQETQYF
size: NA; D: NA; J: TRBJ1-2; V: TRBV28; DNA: TGTGCCAGCAGTTTAATCGCAGCTACATATGGCTACACCTTC; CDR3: CASSLIAATYGYTF
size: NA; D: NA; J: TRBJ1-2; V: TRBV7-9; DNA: TGTGCCAGCAGCCCCGGTGCTGGCTACACCTTC; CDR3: CASSPGAGYTF
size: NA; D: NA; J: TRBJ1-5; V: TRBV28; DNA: TGTGCCAGCAGTTTAAACATTCAGCCCCAGCATTTT; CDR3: CASSLNIQPQHF
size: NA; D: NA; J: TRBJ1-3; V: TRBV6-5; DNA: TGTGCCAGCAGACAGGTTTCAGGAAACACCATATATTTT; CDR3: CASRQVSGNTIYF
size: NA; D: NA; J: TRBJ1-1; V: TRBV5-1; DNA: TGCGCCAGCAGCCCAGAATGGCCCACTGAAGCTTTCTTT; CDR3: CASSPEWPTEAFF
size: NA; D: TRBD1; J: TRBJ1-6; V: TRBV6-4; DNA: TGTGCCAGCAGTGACCAACAGGGGAGTTCACCCCTCCACTTT; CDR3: CASSDQQGSSPLHF
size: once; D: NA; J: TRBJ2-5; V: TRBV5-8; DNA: TGTGCCAGCAGCTTTGTGGGGAGGGAGACCCAGTACTTC; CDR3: CASSFVGRETQYF
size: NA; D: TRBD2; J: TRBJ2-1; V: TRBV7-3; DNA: TGTGCCAGCAGCTTAGCGGGGGAATTCAATGAGCAGTTCTTC; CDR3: CASSLAGEFNEQFF
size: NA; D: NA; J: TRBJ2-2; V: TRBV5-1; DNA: TGCGCCAGCACCCTCCCCGGGCGGGGCGGGGAGCTGTTTTTT; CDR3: CASTLPGRGGELFF
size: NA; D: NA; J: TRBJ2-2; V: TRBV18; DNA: TGTGCCAGCTCACCAGCCAGGGGCCTGAACACCGGGGAGCTGTTTTTT; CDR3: CASSPARGLNTGELFF
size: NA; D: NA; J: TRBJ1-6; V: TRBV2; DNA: TGTGCCAGGAGGGAGGGCCCCTATAATTCACCCCTCCACTTT; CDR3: CARREGPYNSPLHF
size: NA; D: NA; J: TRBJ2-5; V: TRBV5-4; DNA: TGTGCCAGCAGCCCTGGAGGGCGGAGGCACCAAGAGACCCAGTACTTC; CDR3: CASSPGGRRHQETQYF
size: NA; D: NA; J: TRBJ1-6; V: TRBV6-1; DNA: TGTGCCAGCAGCGAGGTGGGGGGTGGTTCACCCCTCCACTTT; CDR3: CASSEVGGGSPLHF
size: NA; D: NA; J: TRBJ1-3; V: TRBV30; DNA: TGTGCCTGGAGTGACAGGAGCTCTGGAAACACCATATATTTT; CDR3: CAWSDRSSGNTIYF
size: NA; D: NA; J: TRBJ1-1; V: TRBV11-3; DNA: TGTGCCAGCAGCTCCGTGGGGGGGGTAGACACTGAAGCTTTCTTT; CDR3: CASSSVGGVDTEAFF
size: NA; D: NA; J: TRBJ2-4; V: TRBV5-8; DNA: TGTGCCAGCAGCTTGGTCCGCCCGGGGTTCGGTAACATTCAGTACTTC; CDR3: CASSLVRPGFGNIQYF
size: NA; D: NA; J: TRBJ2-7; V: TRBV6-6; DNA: TGTGCCAGCAGTTACTTCGGGAACGCGTACTTC; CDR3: CASSYFGNAYF
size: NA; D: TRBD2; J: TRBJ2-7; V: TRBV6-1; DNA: TGTGCCAGCGGTAGCGGGGGCAGCTCCTACGAGCAGTACTTC; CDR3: CASGSGGSSYEQYF
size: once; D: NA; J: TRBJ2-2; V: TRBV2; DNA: TGTGCCAGCAGGGAAGACAGCCAGACCGGGGAGCTGTTTTTT; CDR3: CASREDSQTGELFF
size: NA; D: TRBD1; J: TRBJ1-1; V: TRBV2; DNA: TGTGCCAGCACCCGGACAGGGGCGAACACTGAAGCTTTCTTT; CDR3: CASTRTGANTEAFF
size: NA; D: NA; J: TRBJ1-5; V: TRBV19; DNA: TGTGCCAGTAGTATTGCGGGGACGTATAGCAATCAGCCCCAGCATTTT; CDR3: CASSIAGTYSNQPQHF
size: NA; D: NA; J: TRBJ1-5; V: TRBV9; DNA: TGTGCCAGCAGCCCCACCGGGGGGGGCAATCAGCCCCAGCATTTT; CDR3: CASSPTGGGNQPQHF
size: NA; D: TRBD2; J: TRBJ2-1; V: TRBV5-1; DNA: TGCGCCAGCAGCTTCGCCGGGACTAGCGGAAATGAGCAGTTCTTC; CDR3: CASSFAGTSGNEQFF
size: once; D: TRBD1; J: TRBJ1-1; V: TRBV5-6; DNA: TGTGCCAGCAGCTTGTTTGGGACAGGGAGAAACACTGAAGCTTTCTTT; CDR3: CASSLFGTGRNTEAFF
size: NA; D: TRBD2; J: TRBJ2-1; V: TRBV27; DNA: TGTGCCAGCAGCCGTCTTCGGGGGGGCCGCAATGAGCAGTTCTTC; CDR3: CASSRLRGGRNEQFF
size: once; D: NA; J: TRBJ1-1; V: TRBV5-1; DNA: TGCGCCAGCAGCTTGCCAGGCACTGAAGCTTTCTTT; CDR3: CASSLPGTEAFF
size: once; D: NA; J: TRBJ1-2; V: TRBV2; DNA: TGTGCCAGCAGTGCCCGGGCCCCCTATGGCTACACCTTC; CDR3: CASSARAPYGYTF
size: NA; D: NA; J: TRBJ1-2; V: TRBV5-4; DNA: TGTGCCAGCAGCTTGGGCGGTAATAACTATGGCTACACCTTC; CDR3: CASSLGGNNYGYTF
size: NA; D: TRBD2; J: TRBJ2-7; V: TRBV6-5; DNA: TGTGCCAGCAGTGCGGGGACTAGCGGCACCTACGAGCAGTACTTC; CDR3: CASSAGTSGTYEQYF
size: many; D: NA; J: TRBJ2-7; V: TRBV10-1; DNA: TGCGCCAGCAGTGAGTCGGGCAGAGCCTACGAGCAGTACTTC; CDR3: CASSESGRAYEQYF
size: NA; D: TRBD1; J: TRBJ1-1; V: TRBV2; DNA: TGTGCCAGCAGTAATGGACAGGGTAAAACTGAAGCTTTCTTT; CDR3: CASSNGQGKTEAFF
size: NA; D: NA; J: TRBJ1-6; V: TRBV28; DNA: TGTGCCAGCAGTCTCTATAATTCACCCCTCCACTTT; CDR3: CASSLYNSPLHF
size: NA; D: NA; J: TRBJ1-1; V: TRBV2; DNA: TGTGCCAGCAGCGTGACAGGGAACACTGAAGCTTTCTTT; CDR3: CASSVTGNTEAFF
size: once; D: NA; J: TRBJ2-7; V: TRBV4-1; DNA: TGCGCCAGCAGCCAAGATCGATGGGGGTTAACCTACGAGCAGTACTTC; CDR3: CASSQDRWGLTYEQYF
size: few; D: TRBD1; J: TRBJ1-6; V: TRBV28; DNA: TGTGCCAGCAGTACCCGGACAGGCTATAATTCACCCCTCCACTTT; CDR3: CASSTRTGYNSPLHF
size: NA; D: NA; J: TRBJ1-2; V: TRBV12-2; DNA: TGTGCAAGTCGTCCCCGAAACTATGGCTACACCTTC; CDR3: CASRPRNYGYTF
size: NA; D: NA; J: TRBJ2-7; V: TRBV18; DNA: TGTGCCAGCTCACCAGAGGGCCAGCAGTACTTC; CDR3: CASSPEGQQYF
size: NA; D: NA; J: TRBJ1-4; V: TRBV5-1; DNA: TGCGCCAGCAGCTTGGGTCAGTTTAATGAAAAACTGTTTTTT; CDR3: CASSLGQFNEKLFF
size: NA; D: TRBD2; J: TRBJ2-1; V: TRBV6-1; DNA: TGTGCCAGCTCTTTAGCGGGGGGCCTGGATGAGCAGTTCTTC; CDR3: CASSLAGGLDEQFF
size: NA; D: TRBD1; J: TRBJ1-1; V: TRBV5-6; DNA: TGTGCCAGCAGCTCGACAGGGTTGGGGAACACTGAAGCTTTCTTT; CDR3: CASSSTGLGNTEAFF
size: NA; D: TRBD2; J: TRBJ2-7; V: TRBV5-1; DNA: TGCGCCAGCAGCTTGGTGCGGGAGGCCGCCTACGAGCAGTACTTC; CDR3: CASSLVREAAYEQYF
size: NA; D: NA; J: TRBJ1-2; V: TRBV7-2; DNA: TGTGCCAGCAGCCAGAGGACTGGCGGCTACACCTTC; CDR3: CASSQRTGGYTF
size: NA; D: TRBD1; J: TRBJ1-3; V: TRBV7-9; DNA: TGTGCCAGCAGCTTGGACAGGGGCGATAAGGGAAACACCATATATTTT; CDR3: CASSLDRGDKGNTIYF
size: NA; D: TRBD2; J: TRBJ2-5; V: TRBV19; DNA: TGTGCCAGTAGTATAAGCTCCTTGACTAGCGGACAAGAGACCCAGTACTTC; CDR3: CASSISSLTSGQETQYF
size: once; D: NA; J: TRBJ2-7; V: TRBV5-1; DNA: TGCGCCAGCAGCTTCGGCGGCTCGGGCTACGAGCAGTACTTC; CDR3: CASSFGGSGYEQYF
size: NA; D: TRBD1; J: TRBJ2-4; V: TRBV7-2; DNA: TGTGCCAGCAGCTTAGTTTCCCCGGGGACAGGGAAAAACATTCAGTACTTC; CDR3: CASSLVSPGTGKNIQYF
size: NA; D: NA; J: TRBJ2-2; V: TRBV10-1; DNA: TGCGCCAGCAGTCGTGGCGGGGAGCTGTTTTTT; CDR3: CASSRGGELFF